Following are 5 T cell receptor beta chains from one sample sequenced in a study of OX40 agonist ivuxolimab in advanced cancers. The method was immunoSEQ multiplex PCR; TCRdb's version includes in-frame clones alone and lacks a portion of them. In the table there are about 38,000 clones, about 80% of which are singletons. The source material was CD4+ or CD8+ T cells sorted from blood, sampled in a trial of the OX40 agonist ivuxolimab. Receptors were obtained from an adult with an advanced solid tumor such as melanoma, head and neck, liver or kidney cancer.

The chain couples TRBV5-5 to TRBJ1-2; D might be TRBD1 (6 bases). The V gene's germline CDR1 is SGHKS and CDR2 YYEKEE (reference sequence). The CDR3 extends over 14 amino acids. V gave up 5 bases and J gave up 0 bases, with 11 bases separating them. The CDR3 region is CASRQDRPNYGYTF. The CDR3, as DNA: TGTGCCAGCAGACAGGACAGACCTAACTATGGCTACACCTTC.

The CDR3 sequence: CASSPGTGDYEQYF. The DNA of the CDR3 is TGCGCCAGCAGTCCCGGGACAGGGGACTACGAGCAGTACTTC. The chain has TRBV5-1 and TRBJ2-7, with 10 nucleotides matching TRBD1. This CDR3 is built from 14 residues. The V segment lost 5 bases and the J segment 3 bases; nucleotides outside the gene matches: 5. CDR1 SGHRS and CDR2 YFSETQ come from the germline V gene.

The gene calls are TRBV6-1 and TRBJ1-1; D possibly corresponds to TRBD1 (5 bases). Germline V gene data show CDR1 as MNHNS and CDR2 as SASEGT. The CDR3 is 13 amino acids. Trimming stripped 7 bases from V and 5 bases from J, with 14 bases between. DNA of the CDR3: TGTGCCAGCACCCTGACCCGGGGGACTGAAGCTTTCTTT. This sequence encodes CASTLTRGTEAFF.

The chain employs TRBV5-4 and TRBJ1-4; D possibly corresponds to TRBD1 (6 bases). V lost 4 bases and J lost 17, with 21 bases in between. Germline loops: CDR1 SGHNT, CDR2 YYREEE (reference sequence). There are 13 residues in the CDR3. The CDR3 region is CASSTKEGGPAFF. The CDR3 nucleotides are TGTGCCAGCAGCACGAAAGAGGGGGGGCCCGCATTTTTT. Based on the CDR3 plus reference TRBV5-4 and TRBJ1-4, the full variable domain is ETGVTQSPTHLIKTRGQQVTLRCSSQSGHNTVSWYQQALGQGPQFIFQYYREEENGRGNFPPRFSGLQFPNYSSELNVNALELDDSALYLCASSTKEGGPAFFGSGTQLSVL.

This clone was counted a single time. The CDR3 is CAWSAAMGEQYF. CDR3 in DNA: TGTGCCTGGAGTGCTGCCATGGGAGAGCAGTACTTC. The chain joins TRBV30 to TRBJ2-7; D call uncertain. Between the trimmed V and J ends, which lost 1 base and 7 bases, there was a span of 11 bases. The length of the CDR3 is 12 residues. Germline V gene sequence: CDR1 GTSNPN, CDR2 SVGIG (reference sequence).